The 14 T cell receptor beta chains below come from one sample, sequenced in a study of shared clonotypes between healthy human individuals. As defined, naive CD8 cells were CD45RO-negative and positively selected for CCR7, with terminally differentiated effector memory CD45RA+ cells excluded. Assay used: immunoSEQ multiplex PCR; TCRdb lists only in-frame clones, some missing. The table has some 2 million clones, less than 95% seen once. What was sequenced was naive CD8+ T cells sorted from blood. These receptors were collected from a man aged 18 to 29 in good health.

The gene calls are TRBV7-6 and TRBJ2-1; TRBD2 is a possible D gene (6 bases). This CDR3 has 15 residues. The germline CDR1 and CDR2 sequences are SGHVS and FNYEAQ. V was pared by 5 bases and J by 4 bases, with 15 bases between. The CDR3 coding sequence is TGTGCCAGCAGCCCGCCCCGGGCGGGGTACAATGAGCAGTTCTTC. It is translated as CASSPPRAGYNEQFF. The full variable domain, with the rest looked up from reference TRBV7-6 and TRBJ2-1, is GAGVSQSPRYKVTKRGQDVALRCDPISGHVSLYWYRQALGQGPEFLTYFNYEAQQDKSGLPNDRFSAERPEGSISTLTIQRTEQRDSAMYRCASSPPRAGYNEQFFGPGTRLTVL.

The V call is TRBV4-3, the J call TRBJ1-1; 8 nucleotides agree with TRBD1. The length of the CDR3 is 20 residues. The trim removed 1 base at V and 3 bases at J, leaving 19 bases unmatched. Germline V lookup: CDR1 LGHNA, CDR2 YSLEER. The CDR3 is CASSQAWVTGENKMDTEAFF. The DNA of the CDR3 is TGCGCCAGCAGCCAAGCCTGGGTGACAGGGGAAAACAAAATGGACACTGAAGCTTTCTTT.

The CDR3 spells CASSSFSGEGDTEAFF. DNA for the CDR3: TGTGCCAGCAGTTCTTTTTCCGGGGAGGGGGACACTGAAGCTTTCTTT. The J gene is TRBJ1-1, the V gene TRBV6-5; tentative D call: TRBD1 (6 bases). The germline CDR1 and CDR2 sequences are MNHEY and SVGAGI. V was trimmed by 4 bases and J by 3 bases, leaving 18 bases between them. This CDR3 contains 16 residues.

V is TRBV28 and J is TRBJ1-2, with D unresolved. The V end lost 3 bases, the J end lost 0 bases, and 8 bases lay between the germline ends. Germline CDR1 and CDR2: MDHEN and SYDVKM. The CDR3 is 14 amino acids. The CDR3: CASSFPGSNYGYTF. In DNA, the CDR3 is TGTGCCAGCAGTTTCCCGGGATCTAACTATGGCTACACCTTC.

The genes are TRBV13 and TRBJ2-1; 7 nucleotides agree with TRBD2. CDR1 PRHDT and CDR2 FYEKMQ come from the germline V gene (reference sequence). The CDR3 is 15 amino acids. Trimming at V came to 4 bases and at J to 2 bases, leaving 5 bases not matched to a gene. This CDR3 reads CASSSSGTTYNEQFF. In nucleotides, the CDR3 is TGTGCCAGCAGCTCTTCCGGGACTACCTACAATGAGCAGTTCTTC. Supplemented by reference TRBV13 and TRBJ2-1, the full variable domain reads AAGVIQSPRHLIKEKRETATLKCYPIPRHDTVYWYQQGPGQDPQFLISFYEKMQSDKGSIPDRFSAQQFSDYHSELNMSSLELGDSALYFCASSSSGTTYNEQFFGPGTRLTVL.

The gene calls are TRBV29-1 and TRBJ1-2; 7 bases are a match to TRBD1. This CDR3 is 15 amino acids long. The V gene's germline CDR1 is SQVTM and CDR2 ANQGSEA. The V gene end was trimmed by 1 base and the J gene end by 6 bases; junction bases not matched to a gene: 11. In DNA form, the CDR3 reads TGCAGCGTTGAAGGCCCCCTCGGCAGGGGGGATGGCTACACCTTC. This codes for CSVEGPLGRGDGYTF.

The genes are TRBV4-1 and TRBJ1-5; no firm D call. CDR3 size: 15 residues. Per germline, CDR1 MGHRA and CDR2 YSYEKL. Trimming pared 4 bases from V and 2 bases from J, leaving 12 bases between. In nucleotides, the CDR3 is TGCGCCAGCAGCCCCTCCTGGACGGGCAATCAGCCCCAGCATTTT. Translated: CASSPSWTGNQPQHF.

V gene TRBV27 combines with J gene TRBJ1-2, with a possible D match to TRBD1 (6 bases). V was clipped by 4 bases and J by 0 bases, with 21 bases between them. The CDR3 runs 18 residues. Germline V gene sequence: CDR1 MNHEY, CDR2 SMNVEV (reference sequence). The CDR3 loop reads CASSSESSSGAANYGYTF. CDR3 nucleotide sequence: TGTGCCAGCAGTTCCGAATCCTCATCAGGGGCGGCTAACTATGGCTACACCTTC.

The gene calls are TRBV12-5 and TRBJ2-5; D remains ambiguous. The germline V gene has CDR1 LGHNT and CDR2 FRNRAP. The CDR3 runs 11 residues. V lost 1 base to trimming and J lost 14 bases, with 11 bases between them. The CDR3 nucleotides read TGTGCTAGTGGTTTGGGTCCTATTTTTTACTTC. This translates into CASGLGPIFYF.

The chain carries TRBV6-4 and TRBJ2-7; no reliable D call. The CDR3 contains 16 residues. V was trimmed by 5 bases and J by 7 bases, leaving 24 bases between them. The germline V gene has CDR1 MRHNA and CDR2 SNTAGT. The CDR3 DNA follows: TGTGCCAGCAGTATAAGACGGGCCAGTCTTTCGTGGGAGCAGTACTTC. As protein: CASSIRRASLSWEQYF.

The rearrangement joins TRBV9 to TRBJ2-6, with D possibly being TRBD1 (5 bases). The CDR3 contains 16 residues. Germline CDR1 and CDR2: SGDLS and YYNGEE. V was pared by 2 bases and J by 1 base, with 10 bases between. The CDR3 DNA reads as TGTGCCAGCAGCGTGGGCAGGGTTTCTGGGGCCAACGTCCTGACTTTC. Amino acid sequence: CASSVGRVSGANVLTF. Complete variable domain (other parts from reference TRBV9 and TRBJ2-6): DSGVTQTPKHLITATGQRVTLRCSPRSGDLSVYWYQQSLDQGLQFLIQYYNGEERAKGNILERFSAQQFPDLHSELNLSSLELGDSALYFCASSVGRVSGANVLTFGAGSRLTVL.

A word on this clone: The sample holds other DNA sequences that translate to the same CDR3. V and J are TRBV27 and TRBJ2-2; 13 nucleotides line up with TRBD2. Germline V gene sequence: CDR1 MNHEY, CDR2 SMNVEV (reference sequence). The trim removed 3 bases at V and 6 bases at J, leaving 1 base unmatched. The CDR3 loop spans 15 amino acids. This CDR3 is CASSFGLAGAGELFF. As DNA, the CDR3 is TGTGCCAGCAGTTTCGGACTAGCGGGAGCCGGGGAGCTGTTTTTT.

CDR3 loop: CASSSDPGLAVYEQYF. The CDR3 DNA follows: TGCGCCAGCAGCTCGGACCCGGGACTAGCAGTCTACGAGCAGTACTTC. V and J are TRBV5-1 and TRBJ2-7; 9 bases align to TRBD2. Per germline, CDR1 SGHRS and CDR2 YFSETQ. CDR3 size: 16 residues. Trimming took 3 bases from V and 3 from J; bases not matched to a gene: 10.

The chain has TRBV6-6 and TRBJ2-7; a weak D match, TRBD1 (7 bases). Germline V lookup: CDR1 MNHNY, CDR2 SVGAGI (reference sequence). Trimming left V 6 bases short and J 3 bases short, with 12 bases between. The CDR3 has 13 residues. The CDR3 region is CASSGGQLYEQYF. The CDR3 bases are TGTGCCAGCAGCGGGGGACAGCTCTACGAGCAGTACTTC.